This T cell receptor (beta chain) is drawn from a study of monozygotic twins with inflammatory bowel disease. Overall study results and limits: Clonotype overlap with others was lower in IBD patients than in healthy twins, a difference that was greatest with disease activity. No separation of different T cell subtypes was possible.

This CDR3 comprises 15 residues. CDR1 LGHNA and CDR2 YSLEER come from the germline V gene. Using the 5' RACE reads, TCRdb records one entry per CDR3 protein without DNA. Its clone listing holds more than 300,000 distinct CDR3 sequences. On this clonotype: The antigen is not known.

Whole blood supplied total RNA, and T cells were not sorted. The sample was blood. V is TRBV4-3 and J is TRBJ2-7. This sequence was found in a human donor with ulcerative colitis or Crohn's disease, or a healthy co-twin of an affected twin (not recorded which). CDR3: CASSQEFGWAIEQYF.